What follows are 32 T cell receptor beta chains derived from one specimen sequenced in a study of cytomegalovirus exposure and HLA in healthy donors. A multiplex PCR was run with 60 Vbeta primers and 13 Jbeta primers. Data came from immunoSEQ multiplex PCR; TCRdb stores just in-frame clones and leaves some out. The table shows under 200,000 clones, with about three quarters occurring only once. Sequenced material: PBMCs. The receptors originated from a woman aged 40 to 49 in good health and CMV-seropositive.

The genes are TRBV19 and TRBJ2-7, with D maybe TRBD1 (6 bases). V was clipped by 4 bases and J by 5 bases, with 18 bases between them. CDR3 size: 15 residues. The germline CDR1 and CDR2 sequences are LNHDA and SQIVND (reference sequence). Here the CDR3 reads CASSTSWPPGDEQYF. CDR3 nucleotide sequence: TGTGCCAGTAGTACTTCTTGGCCCCCAGGGGACGAGCAGTACTTC.

The chain uses TRBV2 and TRBJ1-1, with D perhaps matching TRBD1 (6 bases). The V gene's germline CDR1 is SNHLY and CDR2 FYNNEI. This CDR3 region has 14 residues. Trimming took off 5 bases at V and 1 base at J, with 11 bases between the two ends. This CDR3 reads CASSPDSRNTEAFF. CDR3 nucleotides: TGTGCCAGCAGTCCGGACAGCCGGAACACTGAAGCTTTCTTT.

The chain has TRBV11-2 and TRBJ2-3; D might be TRBD2 (6 bases). Germline V gene data show CDR1 as SGHAT and CDR2 as FQNNGV. The length of the CDR3 is 13 residues. V shed 7 bases and J shed 6 bases, with 14 bases lying between them. The CDR3 DNA reads as TGTGCCAGCAATACTGGAGGGGTGGATACGCAGTATTTT. Translated, it gives CASNTGGVDTQYF. The full variable domain, in which reference TRBV11-2 and TRBJ2-3 provide the parts outside the CDR3, is EAGVAQSPRYKIIEKRQSVAFWCNPISGHATLYWYQQILGQGPKLLIQFQNNGVVDDSQLPKDRFSAERLKGVDSTLKIQPAKLEDSAVYLCASNTGGVDTQYFGPGTRLTVL.

This chain joins TRBV30 and TRBJ1-6, with 10 bases fitting TRBD1. The trim removed 3 bases at V and 8 bases at J, leaving 10 bases unmatched. The CDR3 is 16 amino acids. The germline V gene has CDR1 GTSNPN and CDR2 SVGIG (reference sequence). CDR3 nucleotide sequence: TGTGCCTGGAGGGCGACAGGGGGCTTCTCCTATTCACCCCTCCACTTT. Residues: CAWRATGGFSYSPLHF.

This sequence joins TRBV29-1 and TRBJ1-4, with a weak D call TRBD1 (5 bases). Trimming shortened V by 1 base and J by 6 bases, and 15 bases separated the two germline ends. The CDR3 sequence is 15 residues long. The V gene's germline CDR1 is SQVTM and CDR2 ANQGSEA. The CDR3: CSVEVGLGRDEKLFF. The DNA for the CDR3 is TGCAGCGTTGAAGTCGGTTTAGGCAGGGATGAAAAACTGTTTTTT.

The chain carries TRBV4-2 and TRBJ1-5, with TRBD1 as a possible D gene (6 bases). The length of the CDR3 is 16 residues. Germline lookup yields CDR1 LGHNA and CDR2 YNFKEQ. V was cut by 1 base and J by 2 bases, with 12 bases left in between. CDR3 loop: CASSQVLQGGNQPQHF. The CDR3 coding sequence is TGTGCCAGCAGCCAAGTTCTACAGGGTGGCAATCAGCCCCAGCATTTT.

The chain couples TRBV5-4 to TRBJ2-1, with 9 positions matching TRBD2. The J segment lost 8 bases and the V segment lost 5 bases, leaving 8 bases of the junction unmatched. This CDR3 region has 14 residues. Germline CDR1 reads SGHNT; CDR2 reads YYREEE (reference sequence). The CDR3 DNA follows: TGTGCCAGCAGTTATGGACTAGCGCGGGATGAGCAGTTCTTC. Translating it yields CASSYGLARDEQFF.

The chain links TRBV7-2 to TRBJ1-1; tentatively, D is TRBD1 (6 bases). V was shortened by 5 bases and J by 9 bases, with 16 bases between the two germline ends. CDR1 and CDR2 (germline): SGHTA, FQGNSA. This CDR3 is 13 amino acids long. The CDR3 coding sequence is TGTGCCAGCAGCATACCCGGGACATCCAAAGCTTTCTTT. Residues: CASSIPGTSKAFF.

This clone has a handful of counts. The rearrangement links TRBV28 to TRBJ1-6, with D possibly matching TRBD1 (6 bases). V dropped 5 bases and J dropped 8 bases, with 13 bases sitting between them. The germline CDR1 and CDR2 sequences are MDHEN and SYDVKM. The CDR3 sequence is 14 residues long. The CDR3 here is CASSPGTIDSPLHF. The CDR3 bases are TGTGCCAGCAGTCCCGGGACAATCGATTCACCCCTCCACTTT.

J is TRBJ1-4 and V is TRBV19; TRBD1 agrees at 7 bases. The CDR3 has 13 residues. Germline trimming cut 6 bases from V and 5 bases from J; bases unmatched to any gene: 3. Germline V gene data show CDR1 as LNHDA and CDR2 as SQIVND (reference sequence). The CDR3 loop is CASRGQANEKLFF. CDR3 DNA sequence: TGTGCCAGTAGAGGACAGGCCAATGAAAAACTGTTTTTT. Drawing the rest from reference TRBV19 and TRBJ1-4, the complete variable domain is DGGITQSPKYLFRKEGQNVTLSCEQNLNHDAMYWYRQDPGQGLRLIYYSQIVNDFQKGDIAEGYSVSREKKESFPLTVTSAQKNPTAFYLCASRGQANEKLFFGSGTQLSVL.

This clone was counted only a few times. The chain's CDR3 is CAWSSQGIHYGYTF. DNA for the CDR3: TGTGCCTGGAGTTCACAGGGAATTCACTATGGCTACACCTTC. The V call is TRBV30, the J call TRBJ1-2; perhaps TRBD1 as D (6 bases). The CDR3 is 14 residues long. Between the trimmed V and J ends, which lost 2 bases and 3 bases, there was a span of 13 bases. Germline V CDR1 and CDR2: GTSNPN, SVGIG (reference sequence).

This clone occurred a few times. The junction differs from germline at one of its ends, possibly a read error. The chain joins TRBV25-1 to TRBJ2-4, with TRBD1 matching 7 bases. The CDR3 is 14 amino acids. The germline CDR1 and CDR2 sequences are MGHDK and SYGVNS. CDR3 region: CASSEPSRGNSQYF. The CDR3 DNA follows: TGTGCCAGCAGTGAACCTTCCAGGGGGAACAGTCAGTACTTC.

The V call is TRBV19, the J call TRBJ1-1, with D perhaps matching TRBD1 (5 bases). From germline, CDR1 is LNHDA and CDR2 SQIVND (reference sequence). Trimming left V 7 bases short and J 0 bases short, with 18 bases between. This CDR3 is built from 16 residues. CDR3 nucleotide sequence: TGTGCCAGTACCAATCGGGGGGGGTCCCTGAACACTGAAGCTTTCTTT. Its translation: CASTNRGGSLNTEAFF.

This clone was recorded once. The chain recombines TRBV4-2 with TRBJ1-2; D call uncertain. The germline V and J ends were trimmed by 1 base and 6 bases, with 9 bases remaining between them. The CDR3 is 13 residues long. The germline V gene encodes CDR1 LGHNA and CDR2 YNFKEQ. The DNA for the CDR3 is TGTGCCAGCAGCCAAGTTCTAGCGGATGGCTACACCTTC. Protein sequence: CASSQVLADGYTF.

V and J are TRBV7-9 and TRBJ1-2, with 12 nucleotides matching TRBD1. Germline CDR1 SEHNR, CDR2 FQNEAQ (reference sequence). The CDR3 has 15 residues. The J segment lost 8 bases and the V segment lost 5 bases, leaving 9 bases of the junction unmatched. CDR3 region: CASSLPGQGAGGYTF. The DNA of the CDR3 is TGTGCCAGCAGCCTCCCGGGACAGGGGGCAGGGGGCTACACCTTC.

The chain employs TRBV19 and TRBJ2-2, with D unresolved. This CDR3 has 13 amino acids. Trimming removed 8 bases from V and 0 bases from J, with 7 bases in between. Germline assignment: CDR1 LNHDA and CDR2 SQIVND (reference sequence). CDR3 bases: TGTGCCAGTCTGTTTGCGAACACCGGGGAGCTGTTTTTT. Protein sequence: CASLFANTGELFF.

This chain connects TRBV5-6 to TRBJ1-1, with 7 bases fitting TRBD1. The CDR3 is made up of 15 amino acids. In germline, CDR1 is SGHDT, CDR2 YYEEEE. Losses at the gene ends were 5 bases for V and 3 bases for J; bases not matched to a gene: 10. CDR3 protein: CASSYPGGSDTEAFF. The CDR3, as DNA: TGTGCCAGCAGTTATCCAGGGGGATCGGACACTGAAGCTTTCTTT.

V usage is TRBV25-1 and J usage is TRBJ1-2; D remains unclear. Germline V lookup: CDR1 MGHDK, CDR2 SYGVNS. Deletions cut 1 base from V and 6 bases from J, with 3 bases between. This CDR3 contains 11 residues. CDR3 DNA: TGTGCCAGCAGTGAATCTAATGGCTACACCTTC. Protein: CASSESNGYTF.

This sequence joins TRBV18 and TRBJ2-3; D remains ambiguous. CDR1 is KGHSH, CDR2 LQKENI, per germline. Trimming stripped 0 bases from V and 1 base from J, with 8 bases between. This CDR3 is 15 amino acids long. The CDR3 region has the DNA TGTGCCAGCTCACCACCTAGTCCCCGCACAGATACGCAGTATTTT. This codes for CASSPPSPRTDTQYF.

The V call is TRBV6-1, the J call TRBJ2-7; a possible D gene is TRBD1 (7 bases). This CDR3 contains 13 residues. Germline CDR1 and CDR2: MNHNS and SASEGT. V was pared by 6 bases and J by 4 bases, with 13 bases between. In nucleotides, the CDR3 is TGTGCCAGCAGCAGGAGGGGGCCTTACGAGCAGTACTTC. Translated, it gives CASSRRGPYEQYF.

The chain couples TRBV9 to TRBJ2-1; 10 nucleotides line up with TRBD2. Losses at the gene ends were 4 bases for V and 3 bases for J; bases not matched to a gene: 10. Per germline, CDR1 SGDLS and CDR2 YYNGEE. CDR3 length equals 17 residues. The CDR3 DNA reads TGTGCCAGCAGCCCCCGCGACACTAGCGGGGACTACAATGAGCAGTTCTTC. Encoded protein: CASSPRDTSGDYNEQFF. Based on the CDR3 plus reference TRBV9 and TRBJ2-1, the full variable domain is DSGVTQTPKHLITATGQRVTLRCSPRSGDLSVYWYQQSLDQGLQFLIQYYNGEERAKGNILERFSAQQFPDLHSELNLSSLELGDSALYFCASSPRDTSGDYNEQFFGPGTRLTVL.

The V call is TRBV7-6, the J call TRBJ2-2, with a possible D match to TRBD1 (6 bases). V was shortened by 1 base and J by 6 bases, with 12 bases between the two germline ends. Germline-derived CDR1 and CDR2 are SGHVS and FNYEAQ. CDR3 size: 15 residues. This CDR3 is CASSLDSRGPGELFF. CDR3 nucleotide sequence: TGTGCCAGCAGCTTAGACTCCAGGGGACCCGGGGAGCTGTTTTTT.

The chain is built from TRBV27 and TRBJ2-7; 7 bases line up with TRBD1. The CDR3 is made up of 17 amino acids. V lost 2 bases to trimming and J lost 1 base; unmatched junction nucleotides: 11. CDR1 MNHEY and CDR2 SMNVEV come from the germline V gene (reference sequence). In DNA form, the CDR3 reads TGTGCCAGCAGTTTAACCTATACACGGGACAGTTCCTACGAGCAGTACTTC. This codes for CASSLTYTRDSSYEQYF.

This sequence joins TRBV7-2 and TRBJ1-1; perhaps TRBD1 as D (5 bases). The CDR3 is made up of 14 amino acids. Trimming cost V 4 bases and J 3 bases, with 12 bases left between them. The germline CDR1 and CDR2 sequences are SGHTA and FQGNSA. The chain's CDR3 is CASSSLDTYTEAFF. CDR3 in DNA: TGTGCCAGCAGCTCCTTGGACACTTACACTGAAGCTTTCTTT.

This rearrangement joins TRBV7-9 to TRBJ2-2; TRBD2 matches 9 bases. The length of the CDR3 is 17 residues. Germline CDR1 SEHNR, CDR2 FQNEAQ (reference sequence). The trim removed 5 bases at V and 4 bases at J, leaving 11 bases unmatched. The CDR3 reads CASSPTPGLAVTGELFF. In DNA form, the CDR3 reads TGTGCCAGCAGCCCCACTCCGGGACTAGCTGTCACCGGGGAGCTGTTTTTT. Looking up the rest from reference TRBV7-9 and TRBJ2-2 gives the full variable domain: DTGVSQNPRHKITKRGQNVTFRCDPISEHNRLYWYRQTLGQGPEFLTYFQNEAQLEKSRLLSDRFSAERPKGSFSTLEIQRTEQGDSAMYLCASSPTPGLAVTGELFFGEGSRLTVL.

The chain employs TRBV5-1 and TRBJ2-7, with 8 bases identical to TRBD1. V shed 1 base and J 4 bases; nucleotides not matched to a gene: 7. CDR1 is SGHRS, CDR2 YFSETQ, per germline. The CDR3 is 15 amino acids. CDR3 protein: CASSLRTGNNYEQYF. CDR3 nucleotide sequence: TGCGCCAGCAGCTTGCGGACAGGGAATAATTACGAGCAGTACTTC.

The chain has TRBV18 and TRBJ1-2; 7 nucleotides match TRBD1. V was clipped by 8 bases and J by 5 bases; unmatched bases: 8. Germline-derived CDR1 and CDR2 are KGHSH and LQKENI. The CDR3 length is 13 residues. DNA for the CDR3: TGTGCCAGCCCGCAGACAGGGCGGTATGGCTACACCTTC. Encoded protein: CASPQTGRYGYTF.

The chain employs TRBV6-1 and TRBJ1-1, with D possibly matching TRBD1 (6 bases). V was trimmed by 1 base and J by 7 bases, leaving 13 bases between them. The germline gives CDR1 MNHNS, CDR2 SASEGT. CDR3 length equals 14 residues. CDR3 region: CASSEERTVHEAFF. The DNA of the CDR3 is TGTGCCAGCAGTGAAGAAAGGACAGTCCATGAAGCTTTCTTT.

The chain joins TRBV5-1 to TRBJ2-1, with TRBD2 matching over 9 bases. The V segment lost 0 bases and the J segment 7 bases; nucleotides outside the gene matches: 2. Germline V gives CDR1 SGHRS, CDR2 YFSETQ. This CDR3 spans 14 amino acids. CDR3 DNA sequence: TGCGCCAGCAGCTTGGGACTAGCGGCTAATGAGCAGTTCTTC. Translation: CASSLGLAANEQFF.

V is TRBV10-3 and J is TRBJ2-3, with a weak D call TRBD1 (5 bases). The ends were cut back, 0 bases at V and 2 bases at J, with 9 bases in the middle. Germline V CDR1 and CDR2: ENHRY, SYGVKD. This CDR3 region has 15 residues. CDR3 protein: CAISESLGATDTQYF. The CDR3 bases are TGTGCCATCAGTGAGTCTTTAGGGGCCACAGATACGCAGTATTTT.

V usage is TRBV7-2 and J usage is TRBJ1-6; D unclear. The CDR3 spans 15 residues. Germline assignment: CDR1 SGHTA and CDR2 FQGNSA. Trimming stripped 5 bases from V and 3 bases from J, with 11 bases between. CDR3 sequence reads: CASSPWEDYNSPLHF. DNA for the CDR3: TGTGCCAGCAGCCCATGGGAGGACTATAATTCACCCCTCCACTTT.

The chain links TRBV2 to TRBJ1-3, with no clear D. The V end lost 4 bases, the J end lost 0 bases, and 7 bases lay between the germline ends. In germline, CDR1 is SNHLY, CDR2 FYNNEI. The length of the CDR3 is 14 residues. DNA for the CDR3: TGTGCCAGCAGTGTTGGTAGCTCTGGAAACACCATATATTTT. It specifies CASSVGSSGNTIYF.